The 32 T cell receptor beta chains below all came from one sample that was sequenced in a study of blood T cell repertoires in COVID-19. Repertoires were generated with immunoSEQ multiplex PCR, while TCRdb's copy carries only in-frame clones and drops some. The table includes about 480,000 clones, more than 85% detected once. Sequenced sample: peripheral blood. The receptors shown here come from a woman aged 25 to 45 with acute or convalescent COVID-19.

This chain joins TRBV19 and TRBJ2-5; no clear D gene. The CDR3 consists of 15 residues. V lost 6 bases to trimming and J lost 5 bases, with 19 bases between them. Germline values: CDR1 LNHDA, CDR2 SQIVND (reference sequence). The CDR3 DNA reads as TGTGCCAGTAGACCCCTGCGGTTTGTCGGCGAGACCCAGTACTTC. It codes for CASRPLRFVGETQYF.

The CDR3 is CASSVGTGGKSTEAFF. The CDR3 nucleotides are TGTGCCAGCAGCGTTGGGACAGGGGGTAAAAGCACTGAAGCTTTCTTT. The V gene is TRBV9, the J gene TRBJ1-1; 11 bases line up with TRBD1. The CDR3 has 16 residues. Germline loops: CDR1 SGDLS, CDR2 YYNGEE. V gave up 2 bases and J gave up 4 bases; unmatched junction bases: 7.

The chain links TRBV9 to TRBJ2-5, with 11 bases lining up with TRBD2. V was pared by 4 bases and J by 2 bases, with 4 bases of the junction left unmatched. Germline values: CDR1 SGDLS, CDR2 YYNGEE. This CDR3 has 15 amino acids. The chain's CDR3 is CASSPSGGSQETQYF. The CDR3 nucleotides read TGTGCCAGCAGCCCTAGCGGGGGGTCGCAAGAGACCCAGTACTTC.

In DNA, the CDR3 is TGTGCCACCAGTGATTCCAACACAAAAGAGACCCAGTACTTC. Translating it yields CATSDSNTKETQYF. The chain couples TRBV24-1 to TRBJ2-5; D uncertain. CDR1 is KGHDR, CDR2 SFDVKD, per germline. The CDR3 covers 14 residues. V was clipped by 2 bases and J by 3 bases, with 9 bases between them.

V usage is TRBV5-1 and J usage is TRBJ2-3, with D possibly TRBD1 on 6 matching bases. The V gene's germline CDR1 is SGHRS and CDR2 YFSETQ. The CDR3 runs 13 residues. Trimming pared 4 bases from V and 5 bases from J, leaving 11 bases between. CDR3 coding DNA: TGCGCCAGCAGCCCCAGGGGCAGAGATACGCAGTATTTT. As protein: CASSPRGRDTQYF.

The rearrangement links TRBV9 to TRBJ2-2, with 9 bases aligning to TRBD1. The germline gives CDR1 SGDLS, CDR2 YYNGEE. The CDR3 consists of 17 residues. V was pared by 4 bases and J by 6 bases, with 13 bases of the junction left unmatched. CDR3 nucleotides: TGTGCCAGCAGCCCGCATCTAGGGACAGGGATGGCCGGGGAGCTGTTTTTT. The encoded protein is CASSPHLGTGMAGELFF.

The chain recombines TRBV28 with TRBJ2-2; a possible D gene is TRBD1 (5 bases). V lost 6 bases and J lost 0, with 14 bases in between. Germline assignment: CDR1 MDHEN and CDR2 SYDVKM. This CDR3 region has 16 residues. As DNA, the CDR3 is TGTGCCAGCAGCCCCAGACAGCATCCGAACACCGGGGAGCTGTTTTTT. As protein: CASSPRQHPNTGELFF.

Of note for this clone: The same CDR3 is also encoded by other DNA sequences in this sample. The J gene is TRBJ1-1, the V gene TRBV12-3 or TRBV12-4; D not certain. Trimming stripped 3 bases from V and 1 base from J, with 6 bases between. The CDR3 extends over 13 amino acids. DNA of the CDR3: TGTGCCAGCAGTTTGGGAGGGAACACTGAAGCTTTCTTT. This encodes CASSLGGNTEAFF.

The chain carries TRBV3-1 (or the pseudogene TRBV3-2) and TRBJ1-2, with D tentatively TRBD1 (6 bases). Germline CDR1 LGHDT, CDR2 YNNKEL (reference sequence). This CDR3 is 18 amino acids long. Trimming left V 3 bases short and J 2 bases short, with 22 bases between. The CDR3 is CASSHLPGEGAKNYGYTF. CDR3 nucleotide sequence: TGTGCCAGCAGCCACCTGCCAGGGGAGGGAGCAAAAAACTATGGCTACACCTTC.

The chain combines TRBV30 with TRBJ2-7; no firm D call. V was shortened by 3 bases and J by 3 bases, with 6 bases between the two germline ends. CDR3 length: 11 residues. The germline gives CDR1 GTSNPN, CDR2 SVGIG (reference sequence). CDR3 sequence reads: CAWRANYEQYF. As DNA, the CDR3 is TGTGCCTGGAGGGCCAACTACGAGCAGTACTTC.

The chain joins TRBV7-9 to TRBJ2-5; 9 bases fit TRBD1. Germline V lookup: CDR1 SEHNR, CDR2 FQNEAQ (reference sequence). The CDR3 covers 15 residues. V lost 5 bases and J lost 5; bases outside the gene matches: 9. CDR3 protein: CASSPRDRVLETQYF. As DNA, the CDR3 is TGTGCCAGCAGCCCCCGGGACAGGGTTCTCGAGACCCAGTACTTC.

The CDR3 nucleotides are TGTGCCAGCAGTTCACGGACAGGGAAGGACACAGATACGCAGTATTTT. This translates into CASSSRTGKDTDTQYF. This chain connects TRBV7-9 to TRBJ2-3; TRBD1 matches at 8 bases. CDR1 and CDR2 (germline): SEHNR, FQNEAQ (reference sequence). The CDR3 consists of 16 residues. J gave up 2 bases and V 6 bases, and 10 bases lay outside the gene matches.

This clone was found once. The CDR3 DNA sequence: TGTGCCAGCAGAGCAGGGGTGGGGCAGCCCCAGCATTTT. As protein: CASRAGVGQPQHF. The rearrangement links TRBV2 to TRBJ1-5; possibly TRBD1 for D (6 bases). Trimming left V 6 bases short and J 7 bases short, with 13 bases between. CDR3 length equals 13 residues. Germline V CDR1 and CDR2: SNHLY, FYNNEI.

This clone occurred a few times. J is TRBJ2-7 and V is TRBV15; no definite D call. CDR3 length: 15 residues. V was trimmed by 2 bases and J by 3 bases, leaving 14 bases between them. Germline loops: CDR1 LNHNV, CDR2 YYDKDF (reference sequence). The CDR3 DNA reads as TGTGCCACCAGCAGAATCCTCGGTGGTGGCTACGAGCAGTACTTC. The encoded protein is CATSRILGGGYEQYF.

V gene TRBV10-1 combines with J gene TRBJ1-6; 11 nucleotides match TRBD1. The CDR3 extends over 21 amino acids. V shed 2 bases, J shed 4 bases, and the junction held 16 bases outside the gene matches. Germline CDR1 and CDR2: WNHNN and SYGVQD (reference sequence). CDR3 bases: TGCGCCAGCAGTGAGCGACCGGGACAGGGGGTTCATTTTCGTTATAATTCACCCCTCCACTTT. Residues: CASSERPGQGVHFRYNSPLHF.

The rearrangement joins TRBV10-3 to TRBJ2-7; a possible D gene is TRBD1 (6 bases). Germline CDR1 reads ENHRY; CDR2 reads SYGVKD. This CDR3 spans 12 amino acids. V gave up 4 bases and J gave up 5 bases, with 9 bases separating them. The CDR3 DNA reads TGTGCCATCAGTGGACAGGTGGACGAGCAGTACTTC. This gives the protein CAISGQVDEQYF.

This chain links TRBV28 with TRBJ2-2; TRBD2 aligns across 12 bases. This CDR3 spans 20 amino acids. V dropped 4 bases and J dropped 4; count of bases not matched to a gene: 16. Germline V gene lookup returns CDR1 MDHEN and CDR2 SYDVKM. CDR3 region: CASSYLGLAGGLSGTGELFF. The CDR3 coding sequence is TGTGCCAGCAGTTACCTCGGGCTAGCGGGGGGGCTGAGTGGCACCGGGGAGCTGTTTTTT.

This rearrangement joins TRBV28 to TRBJ2-7; 7 bases map to TRBD2. CDR1 is MDHEN and CDR2 is SYDVKM in the germline V gene. With V trimmed by 3 bases and J by 1 base, 9 bases remained unmatched. This CDR3 is 16 amino acids long. CDR3 DNA: TGTGCCAGCAGTTTTATTCTCCGGGGGGAGTCCTACGAGCAGTACTTC. This gives the protein CASSFILRGESYEQYF. The complete variable domain, with remaining parts taken from reference TRBV28 and TRBJ2-7, reads DVKVTQSSRYLVKRTGEKVFLECVQDMDHENMFWYRQDPGLGLRLIYFSYDVKMKEKGDIPEGYSVSREKKERFSLILESASTNQTSMYLCASSFILRGESYEQYFGPGTRLTVT.

This clone was observed once. The same CDR3 can be traced to other DNA sequences in this sample. The chain carries TRBV6-1 and TRBJ1-2; weak D call: TRBD1 (6 bases). Germline CDR1 and CDR2: MNHNS and SASEGT. Trimming took 3 bases from V and 6 from J, leaving 11 bases between them. There are 13 residues in the CDR3. CDR3 coding DNA: TGTGCCAGCAGTGACAGGGGACGGGATGGCTACACCTTC. Encoded protein: CASSDRGRDGYTF.

The rearrangement uses TRBV28 and TRBJ1-5; D might be TRBD1 (5 bases). Trimming took 2 bases from V and 3 from J, leaving 14 bases between them. The CDR3 has 16 residues. Germline loops: CDR1 MDHEN, CDR2 SYDVKM. The CDR3 loop reads CASSLNGARFNQPQHF. In DNA form, the CDR3 reads TGTGCCAGCAGTTTAAATGGGGCAAGGTTCAATCAGCCCCAGCATTTT.

The chain links TRBV2 to TRBJ2-3; 8 nucleotides match TRBD2. CDR3 length: 14 amino acids. Unmatched junction bases numbered 10, after V lost 8 bases and J lost 6 bases. Germline V lookup: CDR1 SNHLY, CDR2 FYNNEI. CDR3 loop: CASESGGPGDTQYF. The CDR3 DNA is TGTGCCAGCGAGTCGGGAGGGCCTGGGGATACGCAGTATTTT.

V usage is TRBV6-5 and J usage is TRBJ2-5, with D possibly TRBD2 on 6 matching bases. The CDR3 has 15 amino acids. Trimming pared 6 bases from V and 7 bases from J, leaving 21 bases between. From germline, CDR1 is MNHEY and CDR2 SVGAGI. The CDR3 region has the DNA TGTGCCAGCAGCCAAACCCTCCTAGCGATGGGGACCCAGTACTTC. Translating it yields CASSQTLLAMGTQYF.

The V call is TRBV6-6, the J call TRBJ2-3; TRBD1 or TRBD2 may be the D gene (9 bases each). Germline assignment: CDR1 MNHNY and CDR2 SVGAGI (reference sequence). Trimming took off 5 bases at V and 0 bases at J, with 39 bases between the two ends. The length of the CDR3 is 24 residues. CDR3 protein: CASSPTQGQGESGGPQASTDTQYF. The CDR3 DNA reads TGTGCCAGCAGTCCCACCCAGGGACAGGGCGAGAGCGGGGGGCCTCAAGCTAGCACAGATACGCAGTATTTT.

The gene calls are TRBV18 and TRBJ1-3; D possibly corresponds to TRBD1 (6 bases). Germline CDR1 KGHSH, CDR2 LQKENI. The CDR3 sequence is 16 residues long. Deletions cut 1 base from V and 0 bases from J, with 10 bases between. This chain's CDR3 is CASSPRQESSGNTIYF. The CDR3 region has the DNA TGTGCCAGCTCACCACGACAGGAATCCTCTGGAAACACCATATATTTT.

This chain links TRBV5-4 with TRBJ2-7, with D perhaps matching TRBD1 (5 bases). Trimming took 0 bases from V and 2 from J, leaving 9 bases between them. Germline CDR1 reads SGHNT; CDR2 reads YYREEE (reference sequence). CDR3 length equals 14 residues. The chain's CDR3 is CASSLGGQTYEQYF. CDR3 in DNA: TGTGCCAGCAGCTTGGGGGGCCAAACCTACGAGCAGTACTTC.

This clone was seen only once. The V call is TRBV7-2, the J call TRBJ1-5; D gene uncertain. CDR3 length equals 13 residues. Germline CDR1 is SGHTA and CDR2 is FQGNSA. V was trimmed by 2 bases and J by 1 base, leaving 3 bases between them. This CDR3 is CASSLLSNQPQHF. The CDR3 bases are TGTGCCAGCAGCTTATTAAGCAATCAGCCCCAGCATTTT.

This clone has a handful of counts. The chain uses TRBV3-1 (or the pseudogene TRBV3-2) and TRBJ1-6, with D uncertain. The CDR3 has 13 amino acids. CDR1 is LGHDT and CDR2 is YNNKEL in the germline V gene (reference sequence). With 4 bases removed from V and 8 bases from J, the gap between germline ends came to 9 bases. The CDR3 DNA is TGTGCCAGCAGCCCCCGGACTGATTCACCCCTCCACTTT. As protein: CASSPRTDSPLHF.

The chain carries TRBV27 and TRBJ2-3, with 8 bases lining up with TRBD1. Germline V gene lookup returns CDR1 MNHEY and CDR2 SMNVEV (reference sequence). The CDR3 runs 14 residues. The trim removed 8 bases at V and 0 bases at J, leaving 4 bases unmatched. CDR3 nucleotides: TGTGCCAGCTCGAACAGGGGGAGCACAGATACGCAGTATTTT. Its protein product is CASSNRGSTDTQYF.

The rearrangement uses TRBV24-1 and TRBJ2-2; 11 nucleotides agree with TRBD1. Trimming removed 4 bases from V and 4 bases from J; junction bases left unmatched: 4. CDR1 KGHDR and CDR2 SFDVKD come from the germline V gene. The CDR3 totals 16 residues. CDR3 protein: CATSDPDRGPTGELFF. CDR3 nucleotide sequence: TGTGCCACCAGTGACCCGGACAGGGGGCCCACCGGGGAGCTGTTTTTT.

The gene calls are TRBV30 and TRBJ1-2, with TRBD1 matching 10 bases. There are 16 residues in the CDR3. Germline V gene sequence: CDR1 GTSNPN, CDR2 SVGIG (reference sequence). The V gene end was trimmed by 2 bases and the J gene end by 3 bases; junction bases not matched to a gene: 9. The CDR3 DNA follows: TGTGCCTGGAGTCATATGGACAGGGGGTCGTACTATGGCTACACCTTC. It encodes CAWSHMDRGSYYGYTF.

The J gene is TRBJ1-2, the V gene TRBV6-4, with D perhaps matching TRBD1 (6 bases). This CDR3 is 15 amino acids long. The V gene's germline CDR1 is MRHNA and CDR2 SNTAGT. Trimming pared 0 bases from V and 3 bases from J, leaving 11 bases between. The CDR3 nucleotides are TGTGCCAGCAGTGACTCGGGGACAAGTCACTATGGCTACACCTTC. Translation: CASSDSGTSHYGYTF.

This sequence joins TRBV15 and TRBJ2-7, with D unclear. CDR1 and CDR2 from the germline V gene are LNHNV and YYDKDF (reference sequence). CDR3 size: 13 residues. The V end was cut by 0 bases, the J end by 5 bases, with 8 bases between. The CDR3 region has the DNA TGTGCCACCAGCAGAGAATTGAGCCACGAGCAGTACTTC. Protein sequence: CATSRELSHEQYF.